This T cell receptor beta chain derives from a study of neurological immune-mediated disorders. This clonotype was seen a few times. cDNA was made by 5'RACE with 10-nucleotide random UMIs. TCRdb fed the 5' RACE reads into MiXCR, producing one record per CDR3 protein. This repertoire shows 50,000 to 60,000 distinct CDR3 sequences, about 4% found once; its top ten account for around 2%. The sample taken for sequencing was CD4+ T cells from blood. The clonotype originates from a woman aged 40 to 50 with multiple sclerosis.

The CDR3 sequence: CASSQLGGGSTSYNEQFF. DNA for the CDR3: TGTGCCAGCAGCCAACTTGGGGGGGGGAGTACTTCGTACAATGAGCAGTTCTTC. The chain is built from TRBV3-1 and TRBJ2-1, with 7 bases lining up with TRBD2. Looked up from germline, CDR1 is LGHDT and CDR2 is YNNKEL (reference sequence). The J segment lost 4 bases and the V segment lost 2 bases, leaving 14 bases of the junction unmatched. The CDR3 contains 18 residues.